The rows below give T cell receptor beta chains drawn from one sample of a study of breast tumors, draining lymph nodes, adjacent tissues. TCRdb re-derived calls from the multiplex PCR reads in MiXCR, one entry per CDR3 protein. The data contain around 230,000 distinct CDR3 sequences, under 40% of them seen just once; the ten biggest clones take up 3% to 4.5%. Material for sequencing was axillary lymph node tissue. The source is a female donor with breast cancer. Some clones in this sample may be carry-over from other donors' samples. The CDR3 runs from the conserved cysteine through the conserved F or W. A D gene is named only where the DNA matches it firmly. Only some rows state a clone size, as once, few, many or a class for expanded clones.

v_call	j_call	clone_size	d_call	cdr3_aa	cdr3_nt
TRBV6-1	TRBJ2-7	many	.	CASMSVTLVEQYF	TGTGCCAGCATGTCAGTGACCCTGGTCGAGCAGTACTTC
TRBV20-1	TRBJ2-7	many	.	CSARGDSPGPYEQYF	TGCAGTGCTAGAGGTGACTCACCCGGCCCCTACGAGCAGTACTTC
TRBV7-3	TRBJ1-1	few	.	CASSQQSSTEAFF	TGTGCCAGCAGTCAGCAGAGTAGCACTGAAGCTTTCTTT
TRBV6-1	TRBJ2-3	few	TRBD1	CASSEGTGVTDTQYF	TGTGCCAGCAGTGAAGGGACAGGGGTCACAGATACGCAGTATTTT
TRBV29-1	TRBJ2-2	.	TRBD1	CSVATGWGIHGYTGELFF	TGCAGCGTGGCGACAGGGTGGGGGATCCATGGCTACACCGGGGAGCTGTTTTTT
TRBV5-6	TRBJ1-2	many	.	CASSLAGFNGYTF	TGTGCCAGCAGCTTGGCAGGGTTCAATGGCTACACCTTC
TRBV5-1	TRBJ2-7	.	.	CASSLGQGYDQYF	TGCGCCAGCAGCTTGGGCCAGGGTTACGACCAGTACTTC
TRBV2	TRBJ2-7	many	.	CASSLKAEGGSEQYF	TGTGCCAGCAGTCTTAAAGCGGAGGGGGGGAGCGAGCAGTACTTC
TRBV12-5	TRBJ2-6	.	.	CASSLRASGANVLTF	TGTGCCAGCAGTTTAAGGGCCTCTGGGGCCAACGTCCTGACTTTC
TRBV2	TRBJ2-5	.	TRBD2	CASRGTSGPPGIQYF	TGTGCCAGCAGGGGGACTAGCGGCCCTCCGGGGATCCAGTACTTC
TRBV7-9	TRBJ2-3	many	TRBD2	CASSLSGAKRGADTQYF	TGTGCCAGCAGCTTATCGGGGGCGAAGCGGGGGGCTGATACGCAGTATTTT
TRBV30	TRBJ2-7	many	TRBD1	CAWQFTGAYEQYF	TGTGCCTGGCAGTTCACAGGGGCTTACGAGCAGTACTTC
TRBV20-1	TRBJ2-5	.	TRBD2	CSAAGKPGTSQETQYF	TGCAGTGCAGCGGGGAAACCGGGGACTAGTCAAGAGACCCAGTACTTC
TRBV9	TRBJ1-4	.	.	CASQGDNNKKLFF	TGTGCCAGCCAAGGAGACAATAATAAAAAACTGTTTTTT
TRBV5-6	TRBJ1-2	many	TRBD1	CASSFQGVMLYGYTF	TGTGCCAGCAGCTTTCAGGGGGTGATGTTATATGGCTACACCTTC
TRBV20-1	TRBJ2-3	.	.	CSAGAGASYNEQYF	TGCAGTGCCGGGGCGGGGGCCTCCTACAATGAGCAGTATTTT
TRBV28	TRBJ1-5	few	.	CASSLGGSKAQHF	TGTGCCAGCAGTTTAGGAGGCAGCAAGGCCCAGCATTTT
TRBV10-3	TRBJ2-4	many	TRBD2	CAISPGREGPIQYF	TGTGCCATCTCCCCTGGGCGGGAGGGCCCCATTCAGTACTTC
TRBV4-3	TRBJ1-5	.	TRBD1	CASSPGTGGTSNQPQHF	TGCGCCAGCAGCCCTGGGACAGGGGGGACGAGCAATCAGCCCCAGCATTTT
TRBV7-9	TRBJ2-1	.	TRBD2	CASSLSGRALYHEQFF	TGTGCCAGCAGCTTATCCGGGAGGGCCCTTTATCATGAGCAGTTCTTC
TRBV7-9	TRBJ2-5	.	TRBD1	CASSSGDRGDEETQYF	TGTGCCAGCAGCTCTGGGGACAGGGGAGACGAAGAGACCCAGTACTTC
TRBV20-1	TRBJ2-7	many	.	CSARPSSSYEQYF	TGCAGTGCTAGGCCGAGCAGCTCCTACGAGCAGTACTTC
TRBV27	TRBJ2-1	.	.	CASSHGGYNEQFF	TGTGCCAGCAGCCACGGGGGATACAATGAGCAGTTCTTC
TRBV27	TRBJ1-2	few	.	CASSLRPANYGYTF	TGTGCCAGCAGTTTACGGCCAGCTAACTATGGCTACACCTTC
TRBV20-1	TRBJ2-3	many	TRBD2	CSACERGAGSDTQYF	TGCAGTGCCTGTGAGCGGGGGGCCGGGTCAGATACGCAGTATTTT
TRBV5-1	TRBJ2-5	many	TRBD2	CASSGGLAGVETQYF	TGCGCCAGCAGCGGTGGACTAGCGGGAGTAGAGACCCAGTACTTC
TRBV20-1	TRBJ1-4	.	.	CSAEGLAGGSNEKLFF	TGCAGTGCTGAGGGACTAGCGGGGGGTTCTAATGAAAAACTGTTTTTT
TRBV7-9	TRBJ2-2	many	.	CASSRLSGELFF	TGTGCCAGCAGTAGACTGTCCGGGGAGCTGTTTTTT
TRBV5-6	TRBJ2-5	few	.	CASSLGLTGDQETQYF	TGTGCCAGCAGCTTGGGCCTGACCGGGGATCAAGAGACCCAGTACTTC
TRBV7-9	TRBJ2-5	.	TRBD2	CAARPGTSGEETQYF	TGTGCCGCCCGGCCTGGGACTAGCGGTGAAGAGACCCAGTACTTC
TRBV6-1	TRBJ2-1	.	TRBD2	CAGSEKGLAVNEQFF	TGTGCCGGCAGTGAAAAAGGACTAGCTGTCAATGAGCAGTTCTTC
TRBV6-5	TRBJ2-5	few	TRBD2	CASSPSGGAGETQYF	TGTGCCAGCAGTCCGAGCGGGGGGGCCGGAGAGACCCAGTACTTC
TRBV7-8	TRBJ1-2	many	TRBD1	CASSLSGQGVGYGYTF	TGTGCCAGCAGCTTATCGGGACAGGGAGTTGGCTATGGCTACACCTTC
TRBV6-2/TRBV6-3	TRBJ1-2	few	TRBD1	CASSHATGSGYTF	TGTGCCAGCAGTCACGCGACAGGGTCTGGCTACACCTTC
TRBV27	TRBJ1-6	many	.	CASSMGGRDNSPLHF	TGTGCCAGCAGTATGGGGGGGAGGGATAATTCACCCCTCCACTTT
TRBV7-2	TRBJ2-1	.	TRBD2	CASSPWVGGPRNEQFF	TGTGCCAGCAGCCCTTGGGTGGGAGGGCCCCGGAATGAGCAGTTCTTC
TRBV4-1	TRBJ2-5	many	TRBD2	CASSQGGTSGTQYF	TGCGCCAGCAGCCAAGGGGGGACTAGTGGTACCCAGTACTTC
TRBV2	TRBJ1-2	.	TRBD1	CASQGQGANYGYTF	TGTGCCAGTCAGGGACAGGGGGCCAACTATGGCTACACCTTC
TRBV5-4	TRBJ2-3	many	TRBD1	CASSSRGRTDTQYF	TGTGCCAGCAGCTCCAGGGGGCGGACAGATACGCAGTATTTT
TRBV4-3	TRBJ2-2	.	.	CAGSQDLVRVGELFF	TGCGCCGGCAGCCAAGATCTAGTAAGGGTAGGGGAGCTGTTTTTT
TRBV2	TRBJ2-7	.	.	CASSDGQSFSYEQYF	TGTGCCAGCAGTGATGGGCAGAGCTTCTCCTACGAGCAGTACTTC
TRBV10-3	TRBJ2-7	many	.	CAISSFQASYEQYF	TGTGCCATCAGTAGTTTTCAGGCTTCCTACGAGCAGTACTTC
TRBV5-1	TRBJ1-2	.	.	CASSLVEREGYTF	TGCGCCAGCAGCTTGGTCGAGCGGGAGGGCTACACCTTC
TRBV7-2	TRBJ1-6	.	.	CASSLGHVSPLHF	TGTGCCAGCAGCTTAGGGCATGTTTCACCCCTCCACTTT
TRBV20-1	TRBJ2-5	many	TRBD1	CSARGQGGETQYF	TGCAGTGCTAGAGGACAGGGCGGGGAGACCCAGTACTTC
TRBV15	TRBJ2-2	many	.	CATSRASGELFF	TGTGCCACCAGCAGAGCGTCTGGGGAGCTGTTTTTT
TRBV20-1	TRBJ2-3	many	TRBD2	CSARDQVAGHTDTQYF	TGCAGTGCTAGAGATCAAGTAGCGGGGCATACAGATACGCAGTATTTT
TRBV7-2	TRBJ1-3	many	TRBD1	CASSRGQDTRNTIYF	TGTGCCAGCAGCAGGGGACAGGACACAAGAAACACCATATATTTT
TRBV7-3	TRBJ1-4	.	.	CASSELAGVRNEKLFF	TGTGCCAGCAGCGAACTAGCGGGAGTTCGCAATGAAAAACTGTTTTTT
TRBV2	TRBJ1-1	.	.	CASSERGAGEAFF	TGTGCCAGCAGTGAACGGGGGGCTGGTGAAGCTTTCTTT
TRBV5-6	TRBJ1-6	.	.	CASSLELAYNSPLHF	TGTGCCAGCAGCTTGGAGTTGGCCTATAATTCACCCCTCCACTTT
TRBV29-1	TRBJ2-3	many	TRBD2	CSVEVLTGGVTDTQYF	TGCAGCGTTGAGGTTTTAACGGGAGGAGTGACAGATACGCAGTATTTT
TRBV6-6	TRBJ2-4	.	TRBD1	CASSNRGPNIQYF	TGTGCCAGCAGTAACAGGGGGCCTAACATTCAGTACTTC